This TCR beta chain was identified in a study of cytomegalovirus exposure and HLA in healthy donors. Study-level points and caveats: Data from an earlier analysis indicated that most TCR beta V segments were productive either about 87% or about 30% of the time.

The PCR made use of 60 Vbeta and 13 Jbeta primers. TCRdb's table, derived via immunoSEQ multiplex PCR, lists solely in-frame clones and lacks some. The sample shows 150,000 to 200,000 clones, around 84% of them seen only once. A few counts support this clone. Its target is not known. Deletions cut 0 bases from V and 6 bases from J, with 9 bases between. This CDR3 comprises 14 residues. Germline CDR1 and CDR2: MNHNS and SASEGT. V gene TRBV6-1 combines with J gene TRBJ1-5; D perhaps matches TRBD1 (5 bases). The sequenced sample was PBMCs. The receptor was derived from a woman aged 45-65 years in good health and CMV-seropositive. CDR3 in DNA: TGTGCCAGCAGTGAAGCGCTTCAGGGTCAGCCCCAGCATTTT. The encoded protein is CASSEALQGQPQHF.